The clone carrying this T cell receptor (beta chain) was detected once. The V gene lost 7 bases and the J gene lost 2 bases, with 17 bases spanning the gap. Germline V gene sequence: CDR1 MDHEN, CDR2 SYDVKM. CDR3 length: 15 residues. The data stem from a study of blood T cell repertoires in COVID-19. Study-level information: Collection of acute and convalescent COVID-19 samples took place in the United States, Italy and Spain.

In the authors' methods: Reference gene primers were amplified, and this amplification served to estimate nucleated cell counts. The table came from immunoSEQ multiplex PCR; TCRdb's copy has only in-frame clones and leaves some out. V and J calls and clone size are as listed in that table; D and trimming were resolved from the DNA. The sample lists around 98,000 clones, 70% to 90% occurring once. V gene TRBV28 combines with J gene TRBJ1-2; possibly TRBD1 for D (6 bases). This TCR was sampled from a man between 65 and 79 years old with acute or convalescent COVID-19. The sequencing sample was made of peripheral blood. The CDR3 region has the DNA TGTGCCAGCAAGCCGGACAGCAGAAAAAACTATGGCTACACCTTC. It encodes CASKPDSRKNYGYTF.